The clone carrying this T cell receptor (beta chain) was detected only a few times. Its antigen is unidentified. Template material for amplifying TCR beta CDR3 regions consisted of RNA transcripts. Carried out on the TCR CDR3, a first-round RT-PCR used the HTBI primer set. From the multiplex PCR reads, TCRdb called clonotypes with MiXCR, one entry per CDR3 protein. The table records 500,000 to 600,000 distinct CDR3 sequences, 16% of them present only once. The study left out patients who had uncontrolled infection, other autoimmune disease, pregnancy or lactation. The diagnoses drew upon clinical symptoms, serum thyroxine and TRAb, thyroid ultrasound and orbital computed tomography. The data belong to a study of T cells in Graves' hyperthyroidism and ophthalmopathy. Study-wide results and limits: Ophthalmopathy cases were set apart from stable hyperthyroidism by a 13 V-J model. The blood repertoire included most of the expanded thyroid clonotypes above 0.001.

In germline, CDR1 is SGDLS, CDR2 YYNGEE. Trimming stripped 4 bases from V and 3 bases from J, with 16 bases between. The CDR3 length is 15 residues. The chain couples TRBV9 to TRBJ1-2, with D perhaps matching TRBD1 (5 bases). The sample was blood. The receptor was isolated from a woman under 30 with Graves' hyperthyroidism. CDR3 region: CASSKFRDDYYGYTF. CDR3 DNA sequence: TGTGCCAGCAGCAAATTCCGGGACGATTACTATGGCTACACCTTC. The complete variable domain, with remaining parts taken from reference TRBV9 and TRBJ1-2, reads DSGVTQTPKHLITATGQRVTLRCSPRSGDLSVYWYQQSLDQGLQFLIQYYNGEERAKGNILERFSAQQFPDLHSELNLSSLELGDSALYFCASSKFRDDYYGYTFGSGTRLTVV.